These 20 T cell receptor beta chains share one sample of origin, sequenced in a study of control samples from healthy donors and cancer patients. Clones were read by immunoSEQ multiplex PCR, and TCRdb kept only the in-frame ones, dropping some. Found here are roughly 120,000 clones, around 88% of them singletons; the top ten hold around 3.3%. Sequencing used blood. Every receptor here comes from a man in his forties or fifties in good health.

The CDR3 reads CASSVGLAGRTDTQYF. The CDR3 coding sequence is TGTGCCAGCAGCGTAGGGCTAGCGGGGCGCACAGATACGCAGTATTTT. The chain carries TRBV9 and TRBJ2-3, with TRBD2 matching over 9 bases. Germline lookup yields CDR1 SGDLS and CDR2 YYNGEE. The V segment lost 0 bases and the J segment 1 base; nucleotides outside the gene matches: 3. CDR3 size: 16 residues.

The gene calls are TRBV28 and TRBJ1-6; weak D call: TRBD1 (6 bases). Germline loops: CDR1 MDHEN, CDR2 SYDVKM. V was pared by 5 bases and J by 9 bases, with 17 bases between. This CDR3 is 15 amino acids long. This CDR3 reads CASSPTGPATSPLHF. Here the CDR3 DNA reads TGTGCCAGCAGTCCCACAGGGCCTGCCACTTCACCCCTCCACTTT.

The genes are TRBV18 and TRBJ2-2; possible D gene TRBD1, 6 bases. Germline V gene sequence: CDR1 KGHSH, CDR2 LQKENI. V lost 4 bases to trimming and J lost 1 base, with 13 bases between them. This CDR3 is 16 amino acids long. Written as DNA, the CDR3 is TGTGCCAGCTCACTCACAGGGATACAGAACACCGGGGAGCTGTTTTTT. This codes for CASSLTGIQNTGELFF. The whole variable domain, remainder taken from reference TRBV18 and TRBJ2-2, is NAGVMQNPRHLVRRRGQEARLRCSPMKGHSHVYWYRQLPEEGLKFMVYLQKENIIDESGMPKERFSAEFPKEGPSILRIQQVVRGDSAAYFCASSLTGIQNTGELFFGEGSRLTVL.

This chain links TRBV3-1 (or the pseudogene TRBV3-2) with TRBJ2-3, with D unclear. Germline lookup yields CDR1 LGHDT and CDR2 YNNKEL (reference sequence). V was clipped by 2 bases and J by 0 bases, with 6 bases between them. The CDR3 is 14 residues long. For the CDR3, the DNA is TGTGCCAGCAGCCAACCCTCTAGCACAGATACGCAGTATTTT. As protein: CASSQPSSTDTQYF.

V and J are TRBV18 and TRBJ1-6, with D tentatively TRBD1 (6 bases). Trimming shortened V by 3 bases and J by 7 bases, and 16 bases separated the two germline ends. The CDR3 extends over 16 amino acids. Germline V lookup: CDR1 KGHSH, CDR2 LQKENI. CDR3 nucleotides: TGTGCCAGCTCACCCCCGCCGACAGGAGAGAATTCACCCCTCCACTTT. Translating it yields CASSPPPTGENSPLHF.

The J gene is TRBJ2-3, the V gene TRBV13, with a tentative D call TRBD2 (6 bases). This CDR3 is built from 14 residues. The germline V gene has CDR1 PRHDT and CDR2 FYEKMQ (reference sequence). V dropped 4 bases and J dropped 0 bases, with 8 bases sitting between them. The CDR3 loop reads CASSSRESTDTQYF. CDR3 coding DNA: TGTGCCAGCAGCTCACGGGAGAGCACAGATACGCAGTATTTT.

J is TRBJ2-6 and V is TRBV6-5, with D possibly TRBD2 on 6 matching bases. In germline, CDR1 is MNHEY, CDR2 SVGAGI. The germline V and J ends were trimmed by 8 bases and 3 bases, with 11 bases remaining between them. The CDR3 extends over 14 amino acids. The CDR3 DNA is TGTGCCAGCCGGGGGTTGTTTGGGGCCAACGTCCTGACTTTC. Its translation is CASRGLFGANVLTF.

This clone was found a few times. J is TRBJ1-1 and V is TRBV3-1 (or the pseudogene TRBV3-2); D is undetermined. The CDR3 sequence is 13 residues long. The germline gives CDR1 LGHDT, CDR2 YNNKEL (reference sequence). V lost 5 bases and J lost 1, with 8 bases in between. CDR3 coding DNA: TGTGCCAGCAGCGCACTGACGAACACTGAAGCTTTCTTT. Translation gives CASSALTNTEAFF.

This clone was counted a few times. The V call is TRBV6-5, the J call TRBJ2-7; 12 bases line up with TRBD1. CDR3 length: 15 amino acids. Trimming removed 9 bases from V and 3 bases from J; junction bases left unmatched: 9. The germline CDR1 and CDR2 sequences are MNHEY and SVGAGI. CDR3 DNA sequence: TGTGCCAGTGGGACAGGGGGCTTGGGGAACTACGAGCAGTACTTC. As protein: CASGTGGLGNYEQYF.

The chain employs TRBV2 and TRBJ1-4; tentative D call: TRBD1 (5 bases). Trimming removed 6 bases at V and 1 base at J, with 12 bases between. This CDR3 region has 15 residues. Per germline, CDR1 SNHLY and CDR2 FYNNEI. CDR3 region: CASSRGGGTNEKLFF. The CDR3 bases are TGTGCCAGCAGCAGAGGTGGGGGAACTAATGAAAAACTGTTTTTT.

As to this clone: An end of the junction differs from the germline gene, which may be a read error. CDR3 protein: CASSLAVGGDPEF. CDR3 coding DNA: TGTGCCAGCAGCTTGGCCGTGGGCGGCGACCCTGAATTT. The gene calls are TRBV5-8 and TRBJ1-4; D is ambiguous. Germline V gene sequence: CDR1 SGHTS, CDR2 YDEGEE. The CDR3 consists of 13 residues.

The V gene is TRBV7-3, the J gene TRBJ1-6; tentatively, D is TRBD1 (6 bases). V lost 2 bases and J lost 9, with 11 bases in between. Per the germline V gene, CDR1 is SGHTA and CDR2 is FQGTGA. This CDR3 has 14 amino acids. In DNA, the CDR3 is TGTGCCAGCAGCTTAGGGGGGGCCGGTTCACCCCTCCACTTT. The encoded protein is CASSLGGAGSPLHF.

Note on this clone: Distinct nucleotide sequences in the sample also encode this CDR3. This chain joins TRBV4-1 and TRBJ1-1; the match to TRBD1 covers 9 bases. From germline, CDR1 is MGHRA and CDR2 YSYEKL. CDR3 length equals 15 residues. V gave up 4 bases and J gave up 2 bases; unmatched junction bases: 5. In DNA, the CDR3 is TGCGCCAGCAGCCTCCGGGACAGGGAAAACACTGAAGCTTTCTTT. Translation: CASSLRDRENTEAFF.

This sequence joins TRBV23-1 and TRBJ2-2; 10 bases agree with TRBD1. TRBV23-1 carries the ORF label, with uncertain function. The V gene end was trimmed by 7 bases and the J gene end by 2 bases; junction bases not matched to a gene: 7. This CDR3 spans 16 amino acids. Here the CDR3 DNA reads TGCGCCAGCAATCTACGACAGGGGGCTAACACCGGGGAGCTGTTTTTT. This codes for CASNLRQGANTGELFF.

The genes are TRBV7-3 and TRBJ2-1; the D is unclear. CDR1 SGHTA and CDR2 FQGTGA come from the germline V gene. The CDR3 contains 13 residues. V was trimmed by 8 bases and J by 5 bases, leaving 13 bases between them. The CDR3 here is CASGSPGNNEQFF. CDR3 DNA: TGTGCCAGCGGGTCCCCGGGTAACAATGAGCAGTTCTTC.

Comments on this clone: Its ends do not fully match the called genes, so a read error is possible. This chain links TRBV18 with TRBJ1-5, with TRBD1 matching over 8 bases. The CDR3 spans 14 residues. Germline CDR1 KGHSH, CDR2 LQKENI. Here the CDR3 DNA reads TGTGCCAGCCCACCCGGGACAGGCGGACAGCCCCAGCATTTT. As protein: CASPPGTGGQPQHF.

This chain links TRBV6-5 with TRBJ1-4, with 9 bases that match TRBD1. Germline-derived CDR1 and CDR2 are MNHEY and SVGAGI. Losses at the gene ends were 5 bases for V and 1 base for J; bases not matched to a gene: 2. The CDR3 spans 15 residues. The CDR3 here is CASSRTGVTNEKLFF. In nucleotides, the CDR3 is TGTGCCAGCAGTAGGACAGGGGTAACTAATGAAAAACTGTTTTTT.

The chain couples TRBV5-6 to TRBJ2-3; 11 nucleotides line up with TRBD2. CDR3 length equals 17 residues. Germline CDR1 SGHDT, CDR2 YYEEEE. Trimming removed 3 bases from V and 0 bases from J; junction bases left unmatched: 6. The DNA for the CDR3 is TGTGCCAGCAGCTGGGGGACTAGCGGCTTTAGCACAGATACGCAGTATTTT. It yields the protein CASSWGTSGFSTDTQYF.

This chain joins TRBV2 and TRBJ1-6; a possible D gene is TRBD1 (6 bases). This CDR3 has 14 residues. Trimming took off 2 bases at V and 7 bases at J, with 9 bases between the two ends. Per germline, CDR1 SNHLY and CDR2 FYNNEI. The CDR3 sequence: CASSEWDTNSPLHF. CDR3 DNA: TGTGCCAGCAGTGAATGGGACACCAATTCACCCCTCCACTTT.

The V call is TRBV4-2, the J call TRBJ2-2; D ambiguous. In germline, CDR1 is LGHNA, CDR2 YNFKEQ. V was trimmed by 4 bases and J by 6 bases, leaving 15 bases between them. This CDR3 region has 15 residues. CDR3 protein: CASSLLDLSSGELFF. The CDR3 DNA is TGTGCCAGCAGCCTCCTGGATCTTAGCTCCGGGGAGCTGTTTTTT.